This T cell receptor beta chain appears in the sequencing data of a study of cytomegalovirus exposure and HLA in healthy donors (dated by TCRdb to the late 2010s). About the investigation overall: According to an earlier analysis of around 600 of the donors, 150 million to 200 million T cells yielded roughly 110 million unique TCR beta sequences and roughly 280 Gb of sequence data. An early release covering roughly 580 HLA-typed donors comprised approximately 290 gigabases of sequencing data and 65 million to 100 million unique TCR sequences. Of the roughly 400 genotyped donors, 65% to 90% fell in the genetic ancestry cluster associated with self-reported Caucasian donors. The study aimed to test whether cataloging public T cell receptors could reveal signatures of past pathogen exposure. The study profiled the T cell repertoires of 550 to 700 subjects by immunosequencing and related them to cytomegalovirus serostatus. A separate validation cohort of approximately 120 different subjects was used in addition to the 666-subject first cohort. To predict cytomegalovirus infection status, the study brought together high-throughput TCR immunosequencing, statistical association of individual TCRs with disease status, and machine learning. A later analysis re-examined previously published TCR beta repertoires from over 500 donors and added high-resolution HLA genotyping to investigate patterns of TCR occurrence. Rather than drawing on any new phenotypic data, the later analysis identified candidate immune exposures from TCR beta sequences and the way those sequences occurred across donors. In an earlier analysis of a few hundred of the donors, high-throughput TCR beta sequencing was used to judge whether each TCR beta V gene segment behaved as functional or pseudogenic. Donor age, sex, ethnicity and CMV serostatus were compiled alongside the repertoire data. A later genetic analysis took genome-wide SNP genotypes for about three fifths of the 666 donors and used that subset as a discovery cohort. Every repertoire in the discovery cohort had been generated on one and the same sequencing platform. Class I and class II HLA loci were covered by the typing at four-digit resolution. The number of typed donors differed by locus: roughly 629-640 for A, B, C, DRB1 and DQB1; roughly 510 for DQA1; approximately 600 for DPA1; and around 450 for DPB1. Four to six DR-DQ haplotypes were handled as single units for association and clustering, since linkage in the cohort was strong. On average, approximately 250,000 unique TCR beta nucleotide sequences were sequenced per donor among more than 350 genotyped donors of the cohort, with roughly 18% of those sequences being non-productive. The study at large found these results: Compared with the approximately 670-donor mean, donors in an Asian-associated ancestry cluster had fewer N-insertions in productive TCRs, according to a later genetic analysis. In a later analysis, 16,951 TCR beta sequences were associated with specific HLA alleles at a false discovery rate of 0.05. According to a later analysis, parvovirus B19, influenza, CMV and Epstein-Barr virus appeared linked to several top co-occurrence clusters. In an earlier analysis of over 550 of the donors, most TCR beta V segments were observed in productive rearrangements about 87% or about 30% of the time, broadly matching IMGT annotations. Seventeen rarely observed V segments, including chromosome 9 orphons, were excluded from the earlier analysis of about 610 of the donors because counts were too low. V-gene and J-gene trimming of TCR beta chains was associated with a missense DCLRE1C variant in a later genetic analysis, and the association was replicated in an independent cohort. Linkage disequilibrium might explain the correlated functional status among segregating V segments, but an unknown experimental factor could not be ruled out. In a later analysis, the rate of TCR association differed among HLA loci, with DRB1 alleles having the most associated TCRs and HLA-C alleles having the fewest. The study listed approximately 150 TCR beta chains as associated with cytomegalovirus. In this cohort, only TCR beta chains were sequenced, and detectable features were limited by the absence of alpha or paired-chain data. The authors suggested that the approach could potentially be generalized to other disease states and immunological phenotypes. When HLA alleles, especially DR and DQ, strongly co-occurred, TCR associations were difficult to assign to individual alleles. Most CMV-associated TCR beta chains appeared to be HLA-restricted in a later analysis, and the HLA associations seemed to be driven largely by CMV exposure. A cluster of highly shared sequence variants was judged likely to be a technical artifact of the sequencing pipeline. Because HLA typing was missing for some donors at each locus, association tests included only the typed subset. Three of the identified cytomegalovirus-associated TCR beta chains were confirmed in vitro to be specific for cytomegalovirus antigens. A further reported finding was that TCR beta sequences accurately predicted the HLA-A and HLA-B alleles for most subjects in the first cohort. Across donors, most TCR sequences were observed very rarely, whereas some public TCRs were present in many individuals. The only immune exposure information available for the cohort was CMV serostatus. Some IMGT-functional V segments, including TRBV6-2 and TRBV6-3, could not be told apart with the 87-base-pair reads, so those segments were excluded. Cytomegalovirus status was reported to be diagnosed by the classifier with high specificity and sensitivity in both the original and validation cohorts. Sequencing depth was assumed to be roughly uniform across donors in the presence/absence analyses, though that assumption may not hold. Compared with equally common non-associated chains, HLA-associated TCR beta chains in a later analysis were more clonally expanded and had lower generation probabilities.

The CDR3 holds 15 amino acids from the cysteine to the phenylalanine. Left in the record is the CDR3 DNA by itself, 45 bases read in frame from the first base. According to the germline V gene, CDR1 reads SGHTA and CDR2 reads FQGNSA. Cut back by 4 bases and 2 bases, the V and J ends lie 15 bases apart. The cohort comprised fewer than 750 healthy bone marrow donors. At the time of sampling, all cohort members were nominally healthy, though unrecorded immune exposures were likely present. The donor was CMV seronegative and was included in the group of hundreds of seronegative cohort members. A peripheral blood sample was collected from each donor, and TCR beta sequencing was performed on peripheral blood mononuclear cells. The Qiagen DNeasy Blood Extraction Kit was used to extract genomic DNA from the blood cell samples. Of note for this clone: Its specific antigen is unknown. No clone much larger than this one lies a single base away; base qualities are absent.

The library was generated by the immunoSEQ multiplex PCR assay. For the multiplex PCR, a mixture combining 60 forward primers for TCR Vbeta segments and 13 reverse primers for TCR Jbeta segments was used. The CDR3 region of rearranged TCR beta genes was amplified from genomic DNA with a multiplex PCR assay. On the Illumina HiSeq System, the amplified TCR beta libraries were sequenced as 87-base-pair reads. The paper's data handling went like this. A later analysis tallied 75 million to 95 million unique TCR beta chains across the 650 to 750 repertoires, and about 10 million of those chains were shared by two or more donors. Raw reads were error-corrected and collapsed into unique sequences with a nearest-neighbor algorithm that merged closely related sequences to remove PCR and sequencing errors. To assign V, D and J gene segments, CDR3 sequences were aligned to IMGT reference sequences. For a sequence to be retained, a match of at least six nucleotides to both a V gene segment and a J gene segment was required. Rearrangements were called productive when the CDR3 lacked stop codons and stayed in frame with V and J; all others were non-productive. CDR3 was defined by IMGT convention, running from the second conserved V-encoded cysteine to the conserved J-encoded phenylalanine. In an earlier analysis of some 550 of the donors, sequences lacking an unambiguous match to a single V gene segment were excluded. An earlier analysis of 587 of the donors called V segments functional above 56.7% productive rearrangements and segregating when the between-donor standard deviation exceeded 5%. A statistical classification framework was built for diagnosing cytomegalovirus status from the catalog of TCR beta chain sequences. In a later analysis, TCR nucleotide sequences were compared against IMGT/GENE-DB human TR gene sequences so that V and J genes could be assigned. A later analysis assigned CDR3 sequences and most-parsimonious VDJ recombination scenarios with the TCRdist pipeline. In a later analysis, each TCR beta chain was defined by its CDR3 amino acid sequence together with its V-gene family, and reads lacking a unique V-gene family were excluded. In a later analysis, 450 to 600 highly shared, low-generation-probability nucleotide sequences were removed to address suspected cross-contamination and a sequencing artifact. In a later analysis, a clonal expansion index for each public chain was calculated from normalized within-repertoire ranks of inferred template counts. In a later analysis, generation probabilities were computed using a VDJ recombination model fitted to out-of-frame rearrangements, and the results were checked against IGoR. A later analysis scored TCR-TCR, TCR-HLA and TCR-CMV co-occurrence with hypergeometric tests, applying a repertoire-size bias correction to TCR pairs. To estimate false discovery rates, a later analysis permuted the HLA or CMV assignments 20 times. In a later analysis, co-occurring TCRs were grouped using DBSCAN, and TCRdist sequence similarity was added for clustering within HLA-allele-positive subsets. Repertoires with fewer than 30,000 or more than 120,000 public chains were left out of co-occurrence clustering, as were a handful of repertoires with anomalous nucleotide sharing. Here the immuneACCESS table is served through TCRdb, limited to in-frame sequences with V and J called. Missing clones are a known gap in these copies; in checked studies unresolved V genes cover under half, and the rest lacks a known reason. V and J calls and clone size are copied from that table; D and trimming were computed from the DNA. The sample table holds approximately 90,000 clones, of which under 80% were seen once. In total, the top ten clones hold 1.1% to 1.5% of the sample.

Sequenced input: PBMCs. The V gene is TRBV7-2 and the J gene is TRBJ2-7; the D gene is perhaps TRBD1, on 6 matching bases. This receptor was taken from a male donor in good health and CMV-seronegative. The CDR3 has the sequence CASSSLETGTYEQYF. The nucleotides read TGTGCCAGCAGCTCCTTAGAGACAGGAACCTACGAGCAGTACTTC.